This is a list of T cell receptor beta chains from one sample in a study of early stage breast cancer tumors. Some clones are missing from TCRdb's copy, which holds only in-frame ones; the method was immunoSEQ multiplex PCR. Among some 48,000 clones listed, about 83% were seen once. The sequenced sample consisted of blood. The source is a person in their fifties with breast cancer. The CDR3 runs from the conserved cysteine through the conserved F or W. Fields, in order: V gene, J gene, D gene, clone size, CDR3 protein, CDR3 DNA. D genes are given only for firm matches. Clone size is not always given. Where it is, it says once, few, many or a class for expanded clones.

TRBV2	TRBJ2-6	-	-	CASSEALSGANVLTF	TGTGCCAGCAGTGAGGCCCTCTCTGGGGCCAACGTCCTGACTTTC
TRBV14	TRBJ2-7	TRBD1	-	CASSRQTGGDEQYF	TGTGCCAGCAGCCGCCAGACAGGGGGAGACGAGCAGTACTTC
TRBV2	TRBJ1-1	TRBD1	-	CASSEKGAVNTEAFF	TGTGCCAGCAGTGAGAAGGGGGCCGTGAACACTGAAGCTTTCTTT
TRBV11-2	TRBJ2-2	TRBD1	-	CASRRQGAGGELFF	TGTGCCAGCAGGAGGCAGGGGGCTGGCGGGGAGCTGTTTTTT
TRBV5-4	TRBJ2-1	-	-	CASSLDESSYNEQFF	TGTGCCAGCAGCCTGGACGAGAGCTCCTACAATGAGCAGTTCTTC
TRBV5-1	TRBJ2-5	TRBD2	-	CASSLGTLAGGGETQYF	TGCGCCAGCAGCTTGGGTACTCTAGCGGGAGGAGGAGAGACCCAGTACTTC
TRBV5-1	TRBJ2-5	-	-	CASRVEGGGGPGTQYF	TGCGCCAGCAGAGTTGAAGGTGGGGGGGGCCCAGGGACCCAGTACTTC
TRBV6-5	TRBJ2-7	TRBD1	-	CASNRGRVPYEQYF	TGTGCCAGCAATAGGGGGCGAGTTCCCTACGAGCAGTACTTC
TRBV7-7	TRBJ2-6	-	-	CASSPQLGSGANVLTF	TGTGCTAGCAGCCCCCAGCTTGGGTCTGGGGCCAACGTCCTGACTTTC
TRBV28	TRBJ1-1	TRBD1	-	CASTQGARTEAFF	TGTGCCAGCACCCAGGGGGCAAGAACTGAAGCTTTCTTT
TRBV6-1	TRBJ1-4	TRBD1	once	CASSGQGTPNEKLFF	TGTGCCAGCAGTGGACAGGGGACACCTAATGAAAAACTGTTTTTT
TRBV7-2	TRBJ2-7	TRBD2	-	CASSLRREGLEQYF	TGTGCCAGCAGCTTAAGGCGGGAGGGCCTCGAGCAGTACTTC
TRBV5-1	TRBJ2-3	-	-	CASSLGNLWDLTGEGTQYF	TGCGCCAGCAGCTTGGGGAACCTTTGGGACCTTACCGGAGAGGGTACGCAGTATTTT
TRBV19	TRBJ2-3	TRBD2	few	CASSPYGAGTDTQYF	TGTGCCAGTAGCCCTTACGGAGCGGGAACAGATACGCAGTATTTT
TRBV10-3	TRBJ1-3	-	few	CAISETVGNTIYF	TGTGCCATCAGTGAGACCGTCGGAAACACCATATATTTT
TRBV5-5	TRBJ1-4	-	-	CASSADSGGFNEKLFF	TGTGCCAGCAGCGCGGACTCCGGGGGATTTAATGAAAAACTGTTTTTT
TRBV18	TRBJ1-3	TRBD1	-	CASSQRQGSYSGNTIYF	TGTGCCAGCTCACAGCGACAGGGGTCATACTCTGGAAACACCATATATTTT
TRBV9	TRBJ2-3	TRBD2	-	CASSTGLAGVTDTQYF	TGTGCCAGCAGCACAGGACTAGCGGGGGTCACAGATACGCAGTATTTT
TRBV6-6	TRBJ2-7	-	-	CASGVYDGQYF	TGTGCCAGCGGGGTTTACGATGGGCAGTACTTC
TRBV10-2	TRBJ2-3	TRBD2	once	CASSISGGGTDTQYF	TGCGCCAGCAGTATAAGCGGGGGGGGCACAGATACGCAGTATTTT
TRBV6-5	TRBJ2-7	TRBD1	-	CASSYSSGQPRYEQYF	TGTGCCAGCAGTTACTCTTCGGGACAGCCTCGCTACGAGCAGTACTTC
TRBV6-5	TRBJ2-3	-	-	CASRGDVDTQYF	TGTGCCAGCAGGGGGGATGTAGATACGCAGTATTTT
TRBV29-1	TRBJ2-1	-	once	CSVASSYNEQFF	TGCAGCGTTGCCAGTTCCTACAATGAGCAGTTCTTC
TRBV14	TRBJ1-4	TRBD1	-	CASSQDLTGKKLFF	TGTGCCAGCAGCCAAGACTTGACAGGGAAAAAACTGTTTTTT
TRBV27	TRBJ1-6	-	few	CASRPRDISPLHF	TGTGCCAGCAGGCCCCGGGACATCTCACCCCTCCACTTT
TRBV11-2	TRBJ1-1	-	-	CASSWAGHLNTEAFF	TGTGCCAGCAGCTGGGCCGGACACCTGAACACTGAAGCTTTCTTT
TRBV5-1	TRBJ2-1	-	-	CASSPGQTSYNEQFF	TGCGCCAGCAGCCCGGGGCAAACCTCCTACAATGAGCAGTTCTTC
TRBV6-5	TRBJ2-5	TRBD2	-	CASGYYGGETQYF	TGTGCCAGCGGATACTACGGGGGGGAGACCCAGTACTTC